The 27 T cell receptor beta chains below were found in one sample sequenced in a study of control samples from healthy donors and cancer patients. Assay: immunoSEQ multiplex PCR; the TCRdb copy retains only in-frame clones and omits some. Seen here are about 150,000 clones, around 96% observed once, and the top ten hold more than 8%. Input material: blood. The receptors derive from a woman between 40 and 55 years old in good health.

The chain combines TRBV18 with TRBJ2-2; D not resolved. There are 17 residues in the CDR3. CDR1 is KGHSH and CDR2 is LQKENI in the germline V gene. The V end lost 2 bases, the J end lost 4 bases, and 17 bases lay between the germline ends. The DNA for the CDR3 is TGTGCCAGCTCACCAGTCTCGGCAGGACGATTCACCGGGGAGCTGTTTTTT. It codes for CASSPVSAGRFTGELFF.

The CDR3 coding sequence is TGTGCCAGCAGTTTTGCTTGGAACACTGAAGCTTTCTTT. It codes for CASSFAWNTEAFF. The chain links TRBV12-3 or TRBV12-4 to TRBJ1-1; D unresolved. CDR3 length: 13 amino acids. Trimming shortened V by 3 bases and J by 1 base, and 6 bases separated the two germline ends.

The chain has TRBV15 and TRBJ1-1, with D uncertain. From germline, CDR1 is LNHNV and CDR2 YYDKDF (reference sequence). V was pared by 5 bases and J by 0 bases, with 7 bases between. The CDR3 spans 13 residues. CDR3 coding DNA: TGTGCCACCAGCGTTAGGATGAACACTGAAGCTTTCTTT. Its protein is CATSVRMNTEAFF.

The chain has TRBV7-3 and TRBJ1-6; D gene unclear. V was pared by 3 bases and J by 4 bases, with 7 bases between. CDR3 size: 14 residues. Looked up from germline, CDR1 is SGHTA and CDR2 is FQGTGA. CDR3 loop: CASSFGQYNSPLHF. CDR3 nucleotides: TGTGCCAGCAGCTTCGGGCAGTATAATTCACCCCTCCACTTT. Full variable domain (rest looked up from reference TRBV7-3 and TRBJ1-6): GAGVSQTPSNKVTEKGKYVELRCDPISGHTALYWYRQSLGQGPEFLIYFQGTGAADDSGLPNDRFFAVRPEGSVSTLKIQRTERGDSAVYLCASSFGQYNSPLHFGNGTRLTVT.

CDR3 sequence reads: CASSRVGLPSSYNEQFF. Written as DNA, the CDR3 is TGTGCCAGCAGCAGGGTGGGACTTCCGAGCTCCTACAATGAGCAGTTCTTC. The rearrangement joins TRBV5-4 to TRBJ2-1; TRBD2 might be the D (6 bases). CDR3 length equals 17 residues. Trimming removed 4 bases at V and 0 bases at J, with 17 bases between. CDR1 and CDR2 (germline): SGHNT, YYREEE (reference sequence).

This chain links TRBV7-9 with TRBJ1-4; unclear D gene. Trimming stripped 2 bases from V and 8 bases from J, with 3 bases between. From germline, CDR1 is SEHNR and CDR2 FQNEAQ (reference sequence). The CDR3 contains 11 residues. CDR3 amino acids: CASSLTEKLFF. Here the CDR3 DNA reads TGTGCCAGCAGCTTAACGGAAAAACTGTTTTTT.

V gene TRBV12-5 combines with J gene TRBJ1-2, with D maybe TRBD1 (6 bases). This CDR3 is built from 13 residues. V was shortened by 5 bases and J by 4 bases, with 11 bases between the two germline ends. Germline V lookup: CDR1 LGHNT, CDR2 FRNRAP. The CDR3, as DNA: TGTGCTAGTGGTAGTGAGGGGGTCTATGGCTACACCTTC. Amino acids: CASGSEGVYGYTF.

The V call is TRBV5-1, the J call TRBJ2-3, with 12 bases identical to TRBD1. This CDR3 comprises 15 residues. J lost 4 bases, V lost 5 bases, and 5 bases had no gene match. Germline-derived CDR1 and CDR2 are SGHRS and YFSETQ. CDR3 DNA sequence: TGCGCCAGCAGGGAAGGGACAGGGGGCGCAGATACGCAGTATTTT. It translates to CASREGTGGADTQYF.

The CDR3 reads CASRPYGYTF. The CDR3 nucleotides read TGTGCCAGTAGGCCTTATGGCTACACCTTC. The genes are TRBV7-9 and TRBJ1-2; D gene ambiguous. V shed 9 bases and J shed 5 bases, with 7 bases lying between them. The CDR3 covers 10 residues. Germline CDR1 is SEHNR and CDR2 is FQNEAQ (reference sequence).

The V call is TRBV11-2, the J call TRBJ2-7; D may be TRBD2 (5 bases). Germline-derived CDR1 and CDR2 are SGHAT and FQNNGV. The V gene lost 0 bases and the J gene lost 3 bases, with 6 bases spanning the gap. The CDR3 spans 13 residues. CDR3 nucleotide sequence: TGTGCCAGCAGCTTAGATGAGGGCTACGAGCAGTACTTC. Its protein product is CASSLDEGYEQYF.

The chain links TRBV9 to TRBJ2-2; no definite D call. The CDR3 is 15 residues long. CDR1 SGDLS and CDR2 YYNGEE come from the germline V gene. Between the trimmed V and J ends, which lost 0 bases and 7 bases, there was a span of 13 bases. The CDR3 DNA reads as TGTGCCAGCAGCGTAGAAGGTTTTGTCGACGGGGAGCTGTTTTTT. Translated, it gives CASSVEGFVDGELFF. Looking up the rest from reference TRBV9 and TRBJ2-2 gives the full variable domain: DSGVTQTPKHLITATGQRVTLRCSPRSGDLSVYWYQQSLDQGLQFLIQYYNGEERAKGNILERFSAQQFPDLHSELNLSSLELGDSALYFCASSVEGFVDGELFFGEGSRLTVL.

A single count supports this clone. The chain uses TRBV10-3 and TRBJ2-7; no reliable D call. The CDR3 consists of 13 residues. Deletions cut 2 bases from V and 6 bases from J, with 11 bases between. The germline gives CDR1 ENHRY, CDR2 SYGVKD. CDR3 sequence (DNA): TGTGCCATCAGTGAGAGAGTGAGAAGCGAGCAGTACTTC. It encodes CAISERVRSEQYF.

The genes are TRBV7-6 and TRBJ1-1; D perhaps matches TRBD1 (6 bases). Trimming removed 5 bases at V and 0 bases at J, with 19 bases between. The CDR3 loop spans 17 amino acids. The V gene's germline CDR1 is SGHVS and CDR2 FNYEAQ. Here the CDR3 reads CASSQGLLRSLNTEAFF. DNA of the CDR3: TGTGCCAGCAGCCAGGGGCTGCTAAGGTCCTTGAACACTGAAGCTTTCTTT.

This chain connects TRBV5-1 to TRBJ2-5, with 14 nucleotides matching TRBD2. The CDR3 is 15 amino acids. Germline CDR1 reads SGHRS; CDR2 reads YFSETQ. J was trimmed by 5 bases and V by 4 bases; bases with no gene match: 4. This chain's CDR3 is CASSRLAGGQETQYF. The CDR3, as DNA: TGCGCCAGCAGCAGACTAGCGGGGGGGCAGGAGACCCAGTACTTC.

In DNA, the CDR3 is TGCGCCAGCAGCCACGCACTGGGGGAGCGGACTAGCGGGACAGATACGCAGTATTTT. Residues: CASSHALGERTSGTDTQYF. The gene calls are TRBV4-3 and TRBJ2-3; TRBD2 matches 11 bases. This CDR3 comprises 19 residues. Trimming at V came to 3 bases and at J to 3 bases, leaving 14 bases not matched to a gene. In germline, CDR1 is LGHNA, CDR2 YSLEER.

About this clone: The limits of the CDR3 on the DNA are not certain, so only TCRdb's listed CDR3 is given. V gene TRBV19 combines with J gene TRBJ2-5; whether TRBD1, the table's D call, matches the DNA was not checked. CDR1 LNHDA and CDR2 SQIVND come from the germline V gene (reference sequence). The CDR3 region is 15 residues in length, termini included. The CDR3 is CASSSGRGRLETQYF.

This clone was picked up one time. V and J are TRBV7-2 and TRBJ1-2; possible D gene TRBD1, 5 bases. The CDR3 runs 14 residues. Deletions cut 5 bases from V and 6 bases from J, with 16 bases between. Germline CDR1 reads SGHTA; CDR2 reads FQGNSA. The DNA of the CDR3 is TGTGCCAGCAGCATAAGACAGCCCAGGGATGGCTACACCTTC. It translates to CASSIRQPRDGYTF.

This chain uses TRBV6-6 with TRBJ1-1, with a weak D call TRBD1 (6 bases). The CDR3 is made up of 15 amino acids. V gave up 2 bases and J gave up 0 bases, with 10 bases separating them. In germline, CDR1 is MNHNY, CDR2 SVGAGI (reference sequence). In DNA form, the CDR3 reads TGTGCCAGCAGTTACGAGGGGGGCCTGAACACTGAAGCTTTCTTT. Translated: CASSYEGGLNTEAFF.

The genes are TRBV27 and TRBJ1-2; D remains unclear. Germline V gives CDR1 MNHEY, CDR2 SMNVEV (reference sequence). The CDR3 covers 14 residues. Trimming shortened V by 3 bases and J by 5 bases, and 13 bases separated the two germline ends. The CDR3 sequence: CASSFKGNGYGYTF. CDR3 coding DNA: TGTGCCAGCAGTTTTAAAGGGAATGGTTATGGCTACACCTTC.

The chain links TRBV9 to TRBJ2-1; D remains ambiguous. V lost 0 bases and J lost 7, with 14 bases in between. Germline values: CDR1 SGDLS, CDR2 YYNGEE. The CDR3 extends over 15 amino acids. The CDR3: CASSVGGTKINEQFF. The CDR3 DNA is TGTGCCAGCAGCGTAGGAGGAACTAAGATTAATGAGCAGTTCTTC. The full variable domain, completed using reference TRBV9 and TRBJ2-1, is DSGVTQTPKHLITATGQRVTLRCSPRSGDLSVYWYQQSLDQGLQFLIQYYNGEERAKGNILERFSAQQFPDLHSELNLSSLELGDSALYFCASSVGGTKINEQFFGPGTRLTVL.

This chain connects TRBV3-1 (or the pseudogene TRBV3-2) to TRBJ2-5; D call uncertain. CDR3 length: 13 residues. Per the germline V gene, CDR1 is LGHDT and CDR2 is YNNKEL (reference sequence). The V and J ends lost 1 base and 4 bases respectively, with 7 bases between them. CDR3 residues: CASSQAGAETQYF. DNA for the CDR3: TGTGCCAGCAGCCAAGCGGGCGCAGAGACCCAGTACTTC.

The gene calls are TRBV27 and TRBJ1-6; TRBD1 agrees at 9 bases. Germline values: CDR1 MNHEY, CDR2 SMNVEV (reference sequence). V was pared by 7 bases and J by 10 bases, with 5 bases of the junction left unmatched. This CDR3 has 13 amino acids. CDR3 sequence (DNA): TGTGCCAGCAAAGGACAGGGGCCCTCACCCCTCCACTTT. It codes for CASKGQGPSPLHF.

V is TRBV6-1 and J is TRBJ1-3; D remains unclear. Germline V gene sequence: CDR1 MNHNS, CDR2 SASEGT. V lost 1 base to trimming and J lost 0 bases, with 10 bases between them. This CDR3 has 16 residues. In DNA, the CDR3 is TGTGCCAGCAGTGAAGTGGCGGACGTCTCTGGAAACACCATATATTTT. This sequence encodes CASSEVADVSGNTIYF.

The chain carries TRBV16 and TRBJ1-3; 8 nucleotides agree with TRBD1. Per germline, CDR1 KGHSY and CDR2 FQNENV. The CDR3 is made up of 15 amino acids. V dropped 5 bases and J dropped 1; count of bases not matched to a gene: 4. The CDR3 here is CASSDRGLSGNTIYF. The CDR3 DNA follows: TGTGCCAGCAGCGACAGGGGACTATCTGGAAACACCATATATTTT.

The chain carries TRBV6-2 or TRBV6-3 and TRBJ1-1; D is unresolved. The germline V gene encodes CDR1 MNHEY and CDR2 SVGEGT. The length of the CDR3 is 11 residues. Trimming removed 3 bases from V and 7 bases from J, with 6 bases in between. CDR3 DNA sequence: TGTGCCAGCAGTTATCCCGGTGAAGCTTTCTTT. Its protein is CASSYPGEAFF.

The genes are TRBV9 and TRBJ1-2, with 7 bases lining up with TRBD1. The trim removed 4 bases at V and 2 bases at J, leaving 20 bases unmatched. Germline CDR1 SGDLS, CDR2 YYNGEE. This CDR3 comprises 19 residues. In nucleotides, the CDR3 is TGTGCCAGCAGCCCCCCGAGGGGGCACCTAGGGACCTTGAACTATGGCTACACCTTC. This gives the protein CASSPPRGHLGTLNYGYTF.

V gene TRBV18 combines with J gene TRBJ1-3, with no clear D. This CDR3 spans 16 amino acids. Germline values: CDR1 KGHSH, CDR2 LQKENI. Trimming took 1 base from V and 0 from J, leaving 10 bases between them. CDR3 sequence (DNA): TGTGCCAGCTCACCACGGAACGGCCTCTCTGGAAACACCATATATTTT. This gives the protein CASSPRNGLSGNTIYF.